This TCR beta chain was profiled in a study of blood T cell repertoires in COVID-19. About the research overall: Donors in the United States, Italy and Spain gave samples during acute or convalescent COVID-19. Nucleic acid was either cDNA or gDNA, and it came from T cells, B-cell-depleted T cells, or PBMCs.

Trimming removed 0 bases from V and 6 bases from J; junction bases left unmatched: 5. CDR3 length equals 14 residues. Germline CDR1 is SGHRS and CDR2 is YFSETQ. How the authors handled the data: Amplification from reference gene primers served as the basis for estimated nucleated cell counts. Here immunoSEQ multiplex PCR was the method, and the copy in TCRdb shows in-frame clones only, minus some. V and J calls and clone size are those listed in that table; D and trimming were worked out from the DNA. The sample records 100,000 to 120,000 clones, around four fifths being singletons. The TCR was taken from a woman between 70 and 85 years old with acute or convalescent COVID-19. What was sequenced was peripheral blood. The chain has TRBV5-1 and TRBJ1-1; 7 nucleotides match TRBD1. This chain's CDR3 is CASSLGQGPSEAFF. CDR3 DNA sequence: TGCGCCAGCAGCTTGGGACAGGGTCCCTCTGAAGCTTTCTTT.